This TCR beta chain was observed in a study of cytomegalovirus exposure and HLA in healthy donors. At the level of the study: As released early, the data held 70 million to 100 million unique TCRs from HLA-typed donors. The study, taken as a whole, reports: About 87% or about 30% of the time was how often most TCR beta V segments were productive, according to an earlier analysis. For presence/absence analyses, sequencing depth was assumed to be roughly uniform across donors. For TCR beta chains, V- and J-gene trimming was later linked to a missense DCLRE1C variant.

Between the trimmed V and J ends, which lost 9 bases and 3 bases, there was a span of 14 bases. Germline V lookup: CDR1 MDHEN, CDR2 SYDVKM. The CDR3 sequence is 13 residues long. The PCR employed 60 Vbeta primers together with 13 Jbeta primers. Some clones are missing from TCRdb's copy, which holds only in-frame ones; the method was immunoSEQ multiplex PCR. The sample yields around 150,000 clones, approximately 78% seen once. To note about this clone: The target antigen is unknown.

The specimen sequenced was PBMCs. This clonotype was sampled from a woman between 18 and 29 years old in good health and CMV-seronegative. This rearrangement joins TRBV28 to TRBJ1-2; possible D gene TRBD1, 5 bases. DNA of the CDR3: TGTGCCAGTGAGGAGGGCAGGGACTATGGCTACACCTTC. This translates into CASEEGRDYGYTF.